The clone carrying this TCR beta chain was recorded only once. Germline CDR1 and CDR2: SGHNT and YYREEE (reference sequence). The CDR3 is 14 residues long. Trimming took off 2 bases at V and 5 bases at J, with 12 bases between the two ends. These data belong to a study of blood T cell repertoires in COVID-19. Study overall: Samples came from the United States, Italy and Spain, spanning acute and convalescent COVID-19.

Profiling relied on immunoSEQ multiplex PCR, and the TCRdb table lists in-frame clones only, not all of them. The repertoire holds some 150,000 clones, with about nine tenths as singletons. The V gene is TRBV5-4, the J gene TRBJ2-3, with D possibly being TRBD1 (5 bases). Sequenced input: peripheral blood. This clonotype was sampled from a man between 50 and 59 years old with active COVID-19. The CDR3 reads CASSLSRVEDTQYF. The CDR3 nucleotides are TGTGCCAGCAGCTTAAGCAGGGTTGAAGATACGCAGTATTTT.